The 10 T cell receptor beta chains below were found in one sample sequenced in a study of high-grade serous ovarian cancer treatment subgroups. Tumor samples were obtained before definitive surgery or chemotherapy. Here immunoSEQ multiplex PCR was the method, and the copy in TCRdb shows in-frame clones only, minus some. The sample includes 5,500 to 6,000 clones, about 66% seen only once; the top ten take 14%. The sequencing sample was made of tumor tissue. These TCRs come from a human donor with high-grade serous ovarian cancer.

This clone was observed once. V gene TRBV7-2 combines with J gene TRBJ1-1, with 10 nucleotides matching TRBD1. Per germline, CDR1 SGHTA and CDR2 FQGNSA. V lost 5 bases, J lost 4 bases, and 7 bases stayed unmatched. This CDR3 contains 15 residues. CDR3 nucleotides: TGTGCCAGCAGCCCCCGACAGGGGGCTCTCACTGAAGCTTTCTTT. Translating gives CASSPRQGALTEAFF.

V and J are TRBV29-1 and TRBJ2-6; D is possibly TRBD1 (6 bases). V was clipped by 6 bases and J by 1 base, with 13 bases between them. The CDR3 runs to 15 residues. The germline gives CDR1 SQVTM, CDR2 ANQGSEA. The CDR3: CSVRQVNSGANVLTF. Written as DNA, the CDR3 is TGCAGCGTGAGACAGGTGAATTCTGGGGCCAACGTCCTGACTTTC. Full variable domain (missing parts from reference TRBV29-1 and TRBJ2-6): SAVISQKPSRDICQRGTSLTIQCQVDSQVTMMFWYRQQPGQSLTLIATANQGSEATYESGFVIDKFPISRPNLTFSTLTVSNMSPEDSSIYLCSVRQVNSGANVLTFGAGSRLTVL.

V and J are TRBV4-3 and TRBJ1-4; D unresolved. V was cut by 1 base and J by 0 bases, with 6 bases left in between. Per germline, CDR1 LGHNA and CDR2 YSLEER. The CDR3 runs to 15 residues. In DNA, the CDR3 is TGCGCCAGCAGCCAAGCCCCGACAACTAATGAAAAACTGTTTTTT. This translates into CASSQAPTTNEKLFF.

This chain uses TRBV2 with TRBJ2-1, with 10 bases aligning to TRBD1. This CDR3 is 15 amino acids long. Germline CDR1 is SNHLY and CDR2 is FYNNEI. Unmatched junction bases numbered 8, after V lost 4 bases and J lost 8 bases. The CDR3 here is CASSVGQGMAYEQFF. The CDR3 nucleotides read TGTGCCAGCAGTGTGGGACAGGGGATGGCCTATGAGCAGTTCTTC.

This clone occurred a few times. This chain's CDR3 is CSVDRFGTGNYGYTF. Written as DNA, the CDR3 is TGCAGCGTTGACCGTTTCGGGACAGGGAACTATGGCTACACCTTC. The V gene is TRBV29-1, the J gene TRBJ1-2, with 9 bases matching TRBD1. Germline CDR1 SQVTM, CDR2 ANQGSEA. The CDR3 is 15 amino acids. The V segment lost 3 bases and the J segment 2 bases; nucleotides outside the gene matches: 7.

The CDR3 DNA sequence: TGTGCCAGCAGTTACAGGGGAGGCGAGCAGTACTTC. As protein: CASSYRGGEQYF. The chain recombines TRBV6-6 with TRBJ2-7; TRBD2 might be the D (6 bases). V lost 2 bases to trimming and J lost 6 bases, with 8 bases between them. Germline loops: CDR1 MNHNY, CDR2 SVGAGI (reference sequence). This CDR3 spans 12 amino acids.

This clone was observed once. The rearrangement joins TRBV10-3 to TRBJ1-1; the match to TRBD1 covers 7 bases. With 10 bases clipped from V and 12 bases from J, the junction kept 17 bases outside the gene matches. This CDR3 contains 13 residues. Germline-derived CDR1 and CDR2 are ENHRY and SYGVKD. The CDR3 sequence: CASRYQGQSETFF. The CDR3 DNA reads TGTGCCAGCCGCTACCAGGGACAGTCAGAAACTTTCTTT.

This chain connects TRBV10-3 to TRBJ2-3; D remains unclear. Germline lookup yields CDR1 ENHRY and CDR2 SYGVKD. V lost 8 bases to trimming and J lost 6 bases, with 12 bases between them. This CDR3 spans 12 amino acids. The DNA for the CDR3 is TGTGCCATCTCCAACCTGGCGGATACGCAGTATTTT. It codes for CAISNLADTQYF.

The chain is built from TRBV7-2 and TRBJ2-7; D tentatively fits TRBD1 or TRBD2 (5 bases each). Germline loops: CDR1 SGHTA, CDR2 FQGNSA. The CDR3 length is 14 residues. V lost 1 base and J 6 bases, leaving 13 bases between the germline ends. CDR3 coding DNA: TGTGCCAGCAGCTTAGTTTTCGGGGCTGGCGAGCAGTACTTC. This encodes CASSLVFGAGEQYF.

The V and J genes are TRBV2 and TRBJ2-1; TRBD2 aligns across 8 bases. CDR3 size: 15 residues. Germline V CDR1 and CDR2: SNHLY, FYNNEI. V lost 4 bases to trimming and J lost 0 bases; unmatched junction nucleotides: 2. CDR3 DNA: TGTGCCAGCAGTGGGGGGACTAGCTCCTACAATGAGCAGTTCTTC. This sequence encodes CASSGGTSSYNEQFF.